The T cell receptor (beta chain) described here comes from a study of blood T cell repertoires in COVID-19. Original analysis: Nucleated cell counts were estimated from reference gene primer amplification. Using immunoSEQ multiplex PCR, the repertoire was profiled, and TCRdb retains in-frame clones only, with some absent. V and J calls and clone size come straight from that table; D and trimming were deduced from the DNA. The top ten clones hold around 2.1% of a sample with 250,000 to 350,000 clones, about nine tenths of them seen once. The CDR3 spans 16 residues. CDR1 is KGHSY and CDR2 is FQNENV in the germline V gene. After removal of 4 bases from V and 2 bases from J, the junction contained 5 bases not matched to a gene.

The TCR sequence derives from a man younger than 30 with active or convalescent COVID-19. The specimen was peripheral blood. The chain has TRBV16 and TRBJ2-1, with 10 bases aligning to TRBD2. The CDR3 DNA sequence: TGTGCCAGCAGCCTATTTAGCGGGGGGACCTACAATGAGCAGTTCTTC. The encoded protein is CASSLFSGGTYNEQFF.